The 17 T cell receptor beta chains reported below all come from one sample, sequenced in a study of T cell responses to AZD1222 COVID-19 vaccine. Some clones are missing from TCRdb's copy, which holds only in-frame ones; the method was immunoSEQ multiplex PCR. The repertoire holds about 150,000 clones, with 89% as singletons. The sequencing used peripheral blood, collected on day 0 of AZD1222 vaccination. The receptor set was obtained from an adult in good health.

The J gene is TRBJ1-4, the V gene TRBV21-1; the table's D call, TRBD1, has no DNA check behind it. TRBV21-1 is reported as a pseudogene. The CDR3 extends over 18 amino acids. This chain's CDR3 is CASSKAGPGQATNEKLFF. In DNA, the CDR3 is TGTGCCAGCAGCAAAGCTGGACCGGGACAGGCAACTAATGAAAAACTGTTTTTT.

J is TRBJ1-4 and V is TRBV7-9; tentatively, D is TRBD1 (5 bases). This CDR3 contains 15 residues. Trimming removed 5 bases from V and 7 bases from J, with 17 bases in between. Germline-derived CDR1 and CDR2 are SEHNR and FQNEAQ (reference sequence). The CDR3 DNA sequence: TGTGCCAGCAGCCCTTGGGGGACCGGGGCTGAAAAACTGTTTTTT. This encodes CASSPWGTGAEKLFF.

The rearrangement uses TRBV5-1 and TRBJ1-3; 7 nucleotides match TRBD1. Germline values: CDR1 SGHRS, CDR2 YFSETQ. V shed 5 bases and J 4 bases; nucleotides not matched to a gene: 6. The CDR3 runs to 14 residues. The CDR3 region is CASRTGSGGNTIYF. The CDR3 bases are TGCGCCAGCAGGACAGGGTCGGGAGGAAACACCATATATTTT.

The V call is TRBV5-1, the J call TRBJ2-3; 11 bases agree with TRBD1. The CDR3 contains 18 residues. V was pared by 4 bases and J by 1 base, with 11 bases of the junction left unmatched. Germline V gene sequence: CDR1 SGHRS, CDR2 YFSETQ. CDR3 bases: TGCGCCAGCAGCAGCGGACAGGGGGCGCGAGTTCGCACAGATACGCAGTATTTT. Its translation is CASSSGQGARVRTDTQYF.

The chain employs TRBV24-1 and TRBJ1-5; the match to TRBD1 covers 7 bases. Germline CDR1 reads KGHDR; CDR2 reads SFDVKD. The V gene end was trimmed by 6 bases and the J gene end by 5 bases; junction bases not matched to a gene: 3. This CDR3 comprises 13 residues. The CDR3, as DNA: TGTGCCACCAGTCGACAGGGATATCAGCCCCAGCATTTT. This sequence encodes CATSRQGYQPQHF.

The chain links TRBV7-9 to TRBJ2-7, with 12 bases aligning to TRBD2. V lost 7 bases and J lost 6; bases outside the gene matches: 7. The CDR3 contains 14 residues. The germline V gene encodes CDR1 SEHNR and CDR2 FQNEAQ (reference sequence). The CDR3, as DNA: TGTGCCAGCACCCGACTAGCGGGAGTAGTCGAGCAGTACTTC. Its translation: CASTRLAGVVEQYF. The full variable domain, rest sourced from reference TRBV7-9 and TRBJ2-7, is DTGVSQNPRHKITKRGQNVTFRCDPISEHNRLYWYRQTLGQGPEFLTYFQNEAQLEKSRLLSDRFSAERPKGSFSTLEIQRTEQGDSAMYLCASTRLAGVVEQYFGPGTRLTVT.

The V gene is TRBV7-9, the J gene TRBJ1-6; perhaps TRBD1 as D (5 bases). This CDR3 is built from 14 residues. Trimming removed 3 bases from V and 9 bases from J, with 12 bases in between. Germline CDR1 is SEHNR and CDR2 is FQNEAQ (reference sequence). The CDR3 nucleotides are TGTGCCAGCAGCTTTTCCGGGACCGCTTCACCCCTCCACTTT. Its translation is CASSFSGTASPLHF.

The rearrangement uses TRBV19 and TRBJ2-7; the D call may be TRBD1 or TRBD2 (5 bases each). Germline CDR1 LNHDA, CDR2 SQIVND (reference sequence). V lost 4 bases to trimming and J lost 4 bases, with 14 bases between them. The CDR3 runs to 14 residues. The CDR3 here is CASSTTPEGYEQYF. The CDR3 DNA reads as TGTGCCAGTAGTACGACGCCCGAGGGGTACGAGCAGTACTTC.

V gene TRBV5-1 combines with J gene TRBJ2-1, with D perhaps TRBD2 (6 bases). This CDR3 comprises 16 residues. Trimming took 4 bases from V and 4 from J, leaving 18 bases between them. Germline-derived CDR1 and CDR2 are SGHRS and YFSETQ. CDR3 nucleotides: TGCGCCAGCAGCGATCCCGGGACTGCCAGGTACAATGAGCAGTTCTTC. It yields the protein CASSDPGTARYNEQFF.

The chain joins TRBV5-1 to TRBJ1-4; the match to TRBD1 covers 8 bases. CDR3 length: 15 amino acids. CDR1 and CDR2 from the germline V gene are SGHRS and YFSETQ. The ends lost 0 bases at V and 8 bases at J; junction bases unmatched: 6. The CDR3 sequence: CASSLDPGGEEKLFF. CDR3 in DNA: TGCGCCAGCAGCTTGGATCCAGGGGGCGAGGAAAAACTGTTTTTT.

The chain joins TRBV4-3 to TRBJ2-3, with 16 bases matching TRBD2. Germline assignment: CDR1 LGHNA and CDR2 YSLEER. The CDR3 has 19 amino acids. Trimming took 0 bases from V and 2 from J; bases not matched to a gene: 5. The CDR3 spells CASSQDGTSGRALTDTQYF. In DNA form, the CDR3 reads TGCGCCAGCAGCCAAGACGGGACTAGCGGGAGGGCCCTCACAGATACGCAGTATTTT.

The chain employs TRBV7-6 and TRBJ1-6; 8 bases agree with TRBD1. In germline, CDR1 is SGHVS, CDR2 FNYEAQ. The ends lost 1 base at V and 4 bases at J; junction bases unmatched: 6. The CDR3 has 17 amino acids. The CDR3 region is CASSLERTGGYNSPLHF. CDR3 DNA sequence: TGTGCCAGCAGCTTAGAGAGAACAGGGGGGTATAATTCACCCCTCCACTTT. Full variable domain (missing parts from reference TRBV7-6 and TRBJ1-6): GAGVSQSPRYKVTKRGQDVALRCDPISGHVSLYWYRQALGQGPEFLTYFNYEAQQDKSGLPNDRFSAERPEGSISTLTIQRTEQRDSAMYRCASSLERTGGYNSPLHFGNGTRLTVT.

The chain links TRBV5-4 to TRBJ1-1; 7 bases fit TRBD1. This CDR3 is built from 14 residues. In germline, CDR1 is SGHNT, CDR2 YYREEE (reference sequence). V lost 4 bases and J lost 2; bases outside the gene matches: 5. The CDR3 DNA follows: TGTGCCAGCAGCGCAGGACAGGCAAACACTGAAGCTTTCTTT. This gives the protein CASSAGQANTEAFF.

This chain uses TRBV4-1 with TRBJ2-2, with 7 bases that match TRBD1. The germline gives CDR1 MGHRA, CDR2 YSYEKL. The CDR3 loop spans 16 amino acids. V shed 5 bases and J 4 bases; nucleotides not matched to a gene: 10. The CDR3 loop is CASSNLPRGTTGELFF. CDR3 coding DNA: TGCGCCAGCAGCAACCTCCCCAGGGGGACCACCGGGGAGCTGTTTTTT.

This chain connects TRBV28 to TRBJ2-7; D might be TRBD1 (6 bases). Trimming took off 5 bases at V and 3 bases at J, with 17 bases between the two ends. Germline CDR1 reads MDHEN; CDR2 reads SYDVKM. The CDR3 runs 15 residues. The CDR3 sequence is CASSLLGTTGYEQYF. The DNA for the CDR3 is TGTGCCAGCAGTCTACTCGGGACGACAGGCTACGAGCAGTACTTC. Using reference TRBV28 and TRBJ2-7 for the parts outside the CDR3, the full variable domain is DVKVTQSSRYLVKRTGEKVFLECVQDMDHENMFWYRQDPGLGLRLIYFSYDVKMKEKGDIPEGYSVSREKKERFSLILESASTNQTSMYLCASSLLGTTGYEQYFGPGTRLTVT.

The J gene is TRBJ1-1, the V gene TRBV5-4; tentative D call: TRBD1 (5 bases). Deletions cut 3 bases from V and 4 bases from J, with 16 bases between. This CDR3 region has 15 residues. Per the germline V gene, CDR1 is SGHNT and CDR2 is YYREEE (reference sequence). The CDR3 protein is CASSYWTRRSTEAFF. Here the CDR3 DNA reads TGTGCCAGCAGCTATTGGACAAGGCGATCCACTGAAGCTTTCTTT.

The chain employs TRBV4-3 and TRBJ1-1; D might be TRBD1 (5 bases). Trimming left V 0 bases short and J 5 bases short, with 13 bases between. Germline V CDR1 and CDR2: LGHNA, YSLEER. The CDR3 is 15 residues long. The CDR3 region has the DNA TGCGCCAGCAGCCAAGAGGGACGGGTTAGTACTGAAGCTTTCTTT. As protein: CASSQEGRVSTEAFF.